These 22 T cell receptor beta chains were sequenced from one sample in a study of cytomegalovirus exposure and HLA in healthy donors. It was with 60 Vbeta and 13 Jbeta primers that the PCR ran. Data came from immunoSEQ multiplex PCR; TCRdb stores just in-frame clones and leaves some out. Of approximately 100,000 clones in the sample, roughly 70% were seen once. Input material: PBMCs. These TCRs come from a male donor in good health and CMV-seropositive.

The gene calls are TRBV7-6 and TRBJ2-5; 9 positions match TRBD2. Germline assignment: CDR1 SGHVS and CDR2 FNYEAQ. This CDR3 is built from 16 residues. Unmatched junction bases numbered 8, after V lost 3 bases and J lost 3 bases. CDR3 amino acids: CASSLDLAGSKETQYF. CDR3 sequence (DNA): TGTGCCAGCAGCTTGGATCTAGCGGGATCCAAAGAGACCCAGTACTTC.

The CDR3 spells CASSLRLAGVPHEQYF. The CDR3 coding sequence is TGTGCCAGCAGCTTAAGACTAGCGGGAGTCCCCCACGAGCAGTACTTC. The J gene is TRBJ2-7, the V gene TRBV7-2; 12 bases align to TRBD2. Germline trimming cut 2 bases from V and 5 bases from J; bases unmatched to any gene: 7. Per the germline V gene, CDR1 is SGHTA and CDR2 is FQGNSA. CDR3 length: 16 amino acids. The full variable domain, its missing parts supplied by reference TRBV7-2 and TRBJ2-7, is GAGVSQSPSNKVTEKGKDVELRCDPISGHTALYWYRQSLGQGLEFLIYFQGNSAPDKSGLPSDRFSAERTGGSVSTLTIQRTQQEDSAVYLCASSLRLAGVPHEQYFGPGTRLTVT.

This clone was recorded a few times. The CDR3 DNA follows: TGTGCCAGCAGCCCTTACCTTGGCAATGAAGCTTTCTTT. It translates to CASSPYLGNEAFF. V gene TRBV4-2 combines with J gene TRBJ1-1; D not resolved. CDR1 and CDR2 from the germline V gene are LGHNA and YNFKEQ. Trimming cost V 4 bases and J 7 bases, with 13 bases left between them. The CDR3 is 13 amino acids.

V is TRBV7-2 and J is TRBJ1-1; unclear D gene. The V gene lost 0 bases and the J gene lost 1 base, with 6 bases spanning the gap. The CDR3 contains 14 residues. CDR1 and CDR2 from the germline V gene are SGHTA and FQGNSA. The CDR3 spells CASSLAVRNTEAFF. In nucleotides, the CDR3 is TGTGCCAGCAGCTTAGCTGTGCGGAACACTGAAGCTTTCTTT.

This chain uses TRBV11-2 with TRBJ2-7; 8 bases map to TRBD1. Germline V CDR1 and CDR2: SGHAT, FQNNGV. V was clipped by 4 bases and J by 6 bases; unmatched bases: 8. This CDR3 has 14 residues. The CDR3 reads CASSSTGGTGEQYF. The CDR3, as DNA: TGTGCCAGCAGCTCCACAGGGGGGACAGGCGAGCAGTACTTC.

This sequence joins TRBV9 and TRBJ2-1; the D gene is possibly TRBD2 (7 bases). This CDR3 has 15 residues. Germline CDR1 and CDR2: SGDLS and YYNGEE. V was trimmed by 4 bases and J by 3 bases, leaving 14 bases between them. CDR3 loop: CASSPEGEGYNEQFF. DNA for the CDR3: TGTGCCAGCAGCCCAGAGGGGGAGGGCTACAATGAGCAGTTCTTC.

The rearrangement links TRBV5-5 to TRBJ1-5; tentative D call: TRBD1 (6 bases). The length of the CDR3 is 16 residues. Trimming took off 4 bases at V and 3 bases at J, with 17 bases between the two ends. Germline-derived CDR1 and CDR2 are SGHKS and YYEKEE (reference sequence). CDR3 bases: TGTGCCAGCAGCCGTACACGACAGGTAGTCAATCAGCCCCAGCATTTT. Protein product: CASSRTRQVVNQPQHF.

The chain employs TRBV19 and TRBJ1-1; the D gene is possibly TRBD1 (5 bases). The CDR3 runs 16 residues. The germline V gene has CDR1 LNHDA and CDR2 SQIVND (reference sequence). V lost 5 bases and J lost 1, with 17 bases in between. For the CDR3, the DNA is TGTGCCAGTAGTCCCCTCCAGGGTACGGGGAACACTGAAGCTTTCTTT. Residues: CASSPLQGTGNTEAFF.

V and J are TRBV13 and TRBJ2-1, with 9 bases identical to TRBD2. The V gene end was trimmed by 5 bases and the J gene end by 5 bases; junction bases not matched to a gene: 10. This CDR3 has 16 amino acids. Germline lookup yields CDR1 PRHDT and CDR2 FYEKMQ (reference sequence). The CDR3 here is CASSQEASGTDNEQFF. CDR3 DNA sequence: TGTGCCAGCAGCCAGGAGGCTAGCGGGACCGACAATGAGCAGTTCTTC.

This clone was recorded once. This chain links TRBV5-8 with TRBJ1-6; D is perhaps TRBD1 (5 bases). Trimming shortened V by 0 bases and J by 0 bases, and 16 bases separated the two germline ends. Germline V lookup: CDR1 SGHTS, CDR2 YDEGEE. CDR3 length: 19 residues. Written as DNA, the CDR3 is TGTGCCAGCAGCTTGGGATTCGACAGCTTGAGCTCCTATAATTCACCCCTCCACTTT. It translates to CASSLGFDSLSSYNSPLHF.

The sample holds a few counts of this clone. The chain uses TRBV2 and TRBJ2-7; TRBD1 aligns across 7 bases. Germline CDR1 SNHLY, CDR2 FYNNEI. CDR3 length: 14 residues. V trimming: 6 bases; J trimming: 2 bases; junction bases outside the gene matches: 7. The CDR3 bases are TGTGCCAGCAGATATTCGGACAGGCCCTACGAGCAGTACTTC. Its translation: CASRYSDRPYEQYF.

The chain carries TRBV6-6 and TRBJ2-7; possibly TRBD1 for D (5 bases). CDR3 length: 14 residues. The V and J ends lost 7 bases and 4 bases respectively, with 17 bases between them. Germline V gene data show CDR1 as MNHNY and CDR2 as SVGAGI (reference sequence). The CDR3, as DNA: TGTGCCAGCAATAAACAGGCTGTTGGGTACGAGCAGTACTTC. It translates to CASNKQAVGYEQYF.

This clone was seen more than once but under ten times. This rearrangement joins TRBV25-1 to TRBJ2-3; 7 bases line up with TRBD2. The CDR3 sequence is 13 residues long. The V gene end was trimmed by 5 bases and the J gene end by 5 bases; junction bases not matched to a gene: 4. Germline V gene data show CDR1 as MGHDK and CDR2 as SYGVNS. Here the CDR3 DNA reads TGTGCCAGCAGTCGGGGGGAGGTAGATACGCAGTATTTT. This encodes CASSRGEVDTQYF.

The V call is TRBV28, the J call TRBJ2-5; 9 nucleotides agree with TRBD1. The CDR3 totals 12 residues. Germline CDR1 reads MDHEN; CDR2 reads SYDVKM. V was clipped by 6 bases and J by 4 bases; unmatched bases: 0. The CDR3 bases are TGTGCCAGCAGGGGACAGGGAGAGACCCAGTACTTC. Its protein product is CASRGQGETQYF.

The chain joins TRBV29-1 to TRBJ1-4, with D possibly matching TRBD1 (5 bases). The CDR3 consists of 12 residues. V lost 4 bases and J 3 bases, leaving 6 bases between the germline ends. Per germline, CDR1 SQVTM and CDR2 ANQGSEA. CDR3 in amino acids: CSVAGPNEKLFF. CDR3 coding DNA: TGCAGCGTTGCAGGGCCTAATGAAAAACTGTTTTTT.

Comment on this clone: The germline gene is not matched at one end of the junction; a read error may be the cause. CDR3 DNA sequence: TGTGCCAGCAGTTTATTTACCGGCAGGGACTACTCTGGGGCCAACGTCCTGCCTTTC. Encoded protein: CASSLFTGRDYSGANVLPF. This chain links TRBV28 with TRBJ2-6; 7 bases line up with TRBD2. The CDR3 consists of 19 residues. Germline-derived CDR1 and CDR2 are MDHEN and SYDVKM.

This sequence joins TRBV5-8 and TRBJ2-6; 7 bases map to TRBD1. The germline V gene has CDR1 SGHTS and CDR2 YDEGEE. The CDR3 loop spans 15 amino acids. The ends lost 4 bases at V and 2 bases at J; junction bases unmatched: 3. As DNA, the CDR3 is TGTGCCAGCAGCCACCAGGGGGCTGGGGCCAACGTCCTGACTTTC. It yields the protein CASSHQGAGANVLTF.

The chain joins TRBV10-3 to TRBJ2-7; weak D call: TRBD1 (6 bases). The CDR3 sequence is 13 residues long. Germline CDR1 reads ENHRY; CDR2 reads SYGVKD. V lost 2 bases, J lost 4 bases, and 9 bases lay in between. The CDR3 reads CAISEPDSYEQYF. The CDR3 nucleotides are TGTGCCATCAGTGAGCCGGACAGTTACGAGCAGTACTTC.

This clone has more than one count but fewer than ten. This sequence joins TRBV15 and TRBJ2-7; TRBD2 matches 10 bases. Germline V gene data show CDR1 as LNHNV and CDR2 as YYDKDF (reference sequence). V shed 3 bases, J shed 6 bases, and the junction held 14 bases outside the gene matches. The CDR3 sequence is 17 residues long. CDR3 amino acids: CATSRPGLALISREQYF. The CDR3 DNA sequence: TGTGCCACCAGCAGGCCGGGACTAGCGCTCATATCCCGCGAGCAGTACTTC.

The chain links TRBV15 to TRBJ2-1; D possibly corresponds to TRBD2 (7 bases). V lost 2 bases, J lost 2 bases, and 22 bases lay in between. CDR3 length: 19 amino acids. Germline V CDR1 and CDR2: LNHNV, YYDKDF (reference sequence). CDR3 protein: CATSRKPSRGTTTYNEQFF. The CDR3 coding sequence is TGTGCCACCAGCAGAAAACCCAGTAGGGGGACTACCACCTACAATGAGCAGTTCTTC.

The chain combines TRBV2 with TRBJ1-4; D may be TRBD1 (5 bases). Germline V CDR1 and CDR2: SNHLY, FYNNEI. V shed 4 bases and J shed 2 bases, with 11 bases lying between them. The CDR3 is 15 amino acids. CDR3 in amino acids: CASSVTGATNEKLFF. The CDR3 DNA follows: TGTGCCAGCAGTGTTACTGGGGCGACTAATGAAAAACTGTTTTTT.

CDR3 nucleotides: TGTGCCAGCAGCCAAGAGGGGCGGGAGACTAGTGAGCAGTTCTTC. Its translation is CASSQEGRETSEQFF. V gene TRBV4-2 combines with J gene TRBJ2-1, with 7 bases fitting TRBD2. CDR1 LGHNA and CDR2 YNFKEQ come from the germline V gene. Trimming removed 0 bases from V and 9 bases from J; junction bases left unmatched: 8. The CDR3 length is 15 residues.